The 27 T cell receptor beta chains in this list originate from one sample, sequenced in a study of Ad26.COV2.S vaccination and SARS-CoV-2 variants. Sequencing used immunoSEQ multiplex PCR; TCRdb keeps in-frame clones, though not all of them. The table lists over 85,000 clones, over 60% of them singletons. The sample here was peripheral blood, taken after recovery from COVID-19. Every receptor here comes from a human donor who had recovered from COVID-19.

This chain links TRBV7-9 with TRBJ1-1; 10 bases fit TRBD1. The CDR3 is made up of 18 amino acids. Trimming cost V 2 bases and J 0 bases; bases outside gene matches: 9. CDR1 and CDR2 (germline): SEHNR, FQNEAQ (reference sequence). The CDR3 DNA reads TGTGCCAGCAGCTTACCGGGGACAGGGGACTCCTTGAACACTGAAGCTTTCTTT. It specifies CASSLPGTGDSLNTEAFF. Complete variable domain (other parts from reference TRBV7-9 and TRBJ1-1): DTGVSQNPRHKITKRGQNVTFRCDPISEHNRLYWYRQTLGQGPEFLTYFQNEAQLEKSRLLSDRFSAERPKGSFSTLEIQRTEQGDSAMYLCASSLPGTGDSLNTEAFFGQGTRLTVV.

This clone appeared a single time. The V call is TRBV5-1, the J call TRBJ2-3; TRBD2 agrees at 12 bases. The CDR3 covers 16 residues. CDR1 and CDR2 from the germline V gene are SGHRS and YFSETQ. J lost 5 bases, V lost 0 bases, and 4 bases had no gene match. The CDR3 loop reads CASSLDASGGVDTQYF. The CDR3 DNA follows: TGCGCCAGCAGCTTGGATGCTAGCGGGGGGGTAGATACGCAGTATTTT.

V is TRBV7-9 and J is TRBJ2-7, with a possible D match to TRBD1 (5 bases). CDR1 is SEHNR and CDR2 is FQNEAQ in the germline V gene (reference sequence). The CDR3 is made up of 11 amino acids. Trimming left V 5 bases short and J 3 bases short, with 5 bases between. This CDR3 is CASSGHYEQYF. The DNA of the CDR3 is TGTGCCAGCAGCGGACACTACGAGCAGTACTTC.

This clone was seen a few times. The chain employs TRBV3-1 (or the pseudogene TRBV3-2) and TRBJ1-6; D ambiguous. Trimming stripped 0 bases from V and 9 bases from J, with 18 bases between. The CDR3 sequence is 17 residues long. Germline CDR1 is LGHDT and CDR2 is YNNKEL (reference sequence). The CDR3 DNA reads TGTGCCAGCAGCCAAGACCACGGGCCGTTGAGAATTTCACCCCTCCACTTT. It yields the protein CASSQDHGPLRISPLHF.

This clone is judged medium-sized. The CDR3 reads CASSEVQGFTEAFF. The CDR3 DNA follows: TGTGCCAGCAGTGAAGTGCAGGGGTTCACTGAAGCTTTCTTT. The gene calls are TRBV6-1 and TRBJ1-1; D perhaps matches TRBD1 (6 bases). Looked up from germline, CDR1 is MNHNS and CDR2 is SASEGT. Trimming stripped 1 base from V and 4 bases from J, with 10 bases between. The CDR3 is made up of 14 amino acids.

The rearrangement links TRBV28 to TRBJ2-7; TRBD1 matches at 10 bases. V shed 5 bases, J shed 2 bases, and the junction held 6 bases outside the gene matches. Germline V CDR1 and CDR2: MDHEN, SYDVKM. CDR3 length equals 15 residues. The CDR3 protein is CASSTIGTGAYEQYF. The DNA of the CDR3 is TGTGCCAGCAGTACAATCGGGACAGGGGCCTACGAGCAGTACTTC.

The gene calls are TRBV5-5 and TRBJ1-1; tentatively, D is TRBD1 (6 bases). The CDR3 extends over 15 amino acids. With 2 bases removed from V and 3 bases from J, the gap between germline ends came to 14 bases. CDR1 is SGHKS, CDR2 YYEKEE, per germline (reference sequence). The CDR3 loop reads CASSFSGTLDTEAFF. The CDR3 DNA is TGTGCCAGCAGCTTCTCCGGGACACTAGACACTGAAGCTTTCTTT.

The rearrangement links TRBV9 to TRBJ2-1; D may match TRBD1 or TRBD2 (5 bases each). With 6 bases removed from V and 3 bases from J, the gap between germline ends came to 13 bases. Germline loops: CDR1 SGDLS, CDR2 YYNGEE. The CDR3 has 14 residues. This CDR3 reads CASTRGSLYNEQFF. CDR3 coding DNA: TGTGCCAGCACTCGGGGCTCCCTCTACAATGAGCAGTTCTTC.

The rearrangement uses TRBV11-1 and TRBJ2-5, with D possibly matching TRBD2 (6 bases). Trimming shortened V by 1 base and J by 4 bases, and 13 bases separated the two germline ends. CDR1 SGHAT and CDR2 FQDESV come from the germline V gene (reference sequence). The CDR3 has 15 amino acids. CDR3 in DNA: TGTGCCAGCAGCTTAGATATGAGGGGAGGAGAGACCCAGTACTTC. The encoded protein is CASSLDMRGGETQYF. Combining the CDR3 with reference TRBV11-1 and TRBJ2-5 gives the whole variable domain EAEVAQSPRYKITEKSQAVAFWCDPISGHATLYWYRQILGQGPELLVQFQDESVVDDSQLPKDRFSAERLKGVDSTLKIQPAELGDSAMYLCASSLDMRGGETQYFGPGTRLLVL.

A single count supports this clone. For the CDR3, the DNA is TGTGCCAGTAGTGTAGGCCGCACCGGGGAGCTGTTTTTT. Encoded protein: CASSVGRTGELFF. J is TRBJ2-2 and V is TRBV19; no reliable D call. Trimming pared 5 bases from V and 4 bases from J, leaving 8 bases between. The CDR3 is made up of 13 amino acids. The germline gives CDR1 LNHDA, CDR2 SQIVND (reference sequence).

This clone occurred once. V and J are TRBV7-9 and TRBJ2-1; 9 bases agree with TRBD1. V shed 5 bases, J shed 8 bases, and the junction held 16 bases outside the gene matches. Germline CDR1 is SEHNR and CDR2 is FQNEAQ (reference sequence). This CDR3 spans 17 amino acids. CDR3 sequence (DNA): TGTGCCAGCAGCCCAACAACGATCGGGACAGGGAGAGATGAGCAGTTCTTC. It yields the protein CASSPTTIGTGRDEQFF.

The V and J genes are TRBV28 and TRBJ2-7; TRBD1 might be the D (6 bases). CDR1 is MDHEN, CDR2 SYDVKM, per germline. This CDR3 region has 12 residues. The V end was cut by 6 bases, the J end by 3 bases, with 9 bases between. The CDR3 DNA sequence: TGTGCCAGCAGGGACAGCCACTACGAGCAGTACTTC. Protein product: CASRDSHYEQYF.

The genes are TRBV28 and TRBJ2-7; possibly TRBD1 for D (5 bases). Per the germline V gene, CDR1 is MDHEN and CDR2 is SYDVKM. The length of the CDR3 is 12 residues. The germline V and J ends were trimmed by 2 bases and 6 bases, with 8 bases remaining between them. The DNA for the CDR3 is TGTGCCAGCAGTTTACAGGGTGGCGAGCAGTACTTC. Its protein is CASSLQGGEQYF.

V usage is TRBV7-9 and J usage is TRBJ1-4; 10 nucleotides agree with TRBD1. Germline assignment: CDR1 SEHNR and CDR2 FQNEAQ (reference sequence). This CDR3 comprises 13 residues. CDR3: CRRDRGIFEKLFF. The CDR3 DNA sequence: TGTAGGAGGGACAGGGGTATTTTTGAAAAACTGTTTTTT.

V gene TRBV29-1 combines with J gene TRBJ2-3; TRBD1 might be the D (6 bases). Germline loops: CDR1 SQVTM, CDR2 ANQGSEA. This CDR3 is 14 amino acids long. V lost 6 bases and J 6 bases, leaving 19 bases between the germline ends. Here the CDR3 DNA reads TGCAGCGTCCAGGGGAACAGAGGGGTCGATACGCAGTATTTT. Translating gives CSVQGNRGVDTQYF.

This chain links TRBV7-9 with TRBJ1-1; D is unresolved. The length of the CDR3 is 15 residues. The V and J ends lost 2 bases and 2 bases respectively, with 12 bases between them. Germline CDR1 is SEHNR and CDR2 is FQNEAQ (reference sequence). CDR3 nucleotide sequence: TGTGCCAGCAGCTTATTGAGTTCGGGAAACACTGAAGCTTTCTTT. Translated, it gives CASSLLSSGNTEAFF.

This clone was seen once. The chain joins TRBV30 to TRBJ2-5; D unresolved. CDR1 and CDR2 (germline): GTSNPN, SVGIG (reference sequence). Trimming left V 3 bases short and J 2 bases short, with 13 bases between. The CDR3 has 14 residues. The CDR3 loop is CAWSPRTLQETQYF. The CDR3 DNA is TGTGCCTGGAGCCCCCGGACGTTACAAGAGACCCAGTACTTC.

The rearrangement joins TRBV21-1 to TRBJ2-6. TRBV21-1 is a documented pseudogene. CDR3 length: 16 amino acids. Here the CDR3 reads CASSKEAGTGANVLTF. Written as DNA, the CDR3 is TGTGCCAGCAGCAAGGAGGCAGGGACTGGGGCCAACGTCCTGACTTTC.

The rearrangement joins TRBV28 to TRBJ2-6; D remains ambiguous. Trimming stripped 3 bases from V and 0 bases from J, with 6 bases between. The CDR3 is made up of 15 amino acids. Per germline, CDR1 MDHEN and CDR2 SYDVKM. CDR3 residues: CASSLQGSGANVLTF. The CDR3 region has the DNA TGTGCCAGCAGTTTGCAAGGCTCTGGGGCCAACGTCCTGACTTTC.

A single count supports this clone. Germline is not matched at one junction end, which may reflect a read error. The rearrangement links TRBV5-4 to TRBJ1-1; 7 bases are a match to TRBD1. This CDR3 is 14 amino acids long. In germline, CDR1 is SGHNT, CDR2 YYREEE (reference sequence). The CDR3 DNA sequence: TGTGCCAACAGCTTGACAGGGAAGAGGACTGAAGCTTTCTTT. Encoded protein: CANSLTGKRTEAFF.

This clone showed up just a few times. The chain couples TRBV5-1 to TRBJ2-3, with a weak D call TRBD1 (5 bases). The CDR3 loop spans 16 amino acids. CDR1 SGHRS and CDR2 YFSETQ come from the germline V gene. V lost 0 bases and J lost 2, with 13 bases in between. CDR3 in DNA: TGCGCCAGCAGCTTGGGGGGCTTTGGCCCCACAGATACGCAGTATTTT. As protein: CASSLGGFGPTDTQYF. The complete variable domain, with remaining parts taken from reference TRBV5-1 and TRBJ2-3, reads KAGVTQTPRYLIKTRGQQVTLSCSPISGHRSVSWYQQTPGQGLQFLFEYFSETQRNKGNFPGRFSGRQFSNSRSEMNVSTLELGDSALYLCASSLGGFGPTDTQYFGPGTRLTVL.

The chain couples TRBV5-4 to TRBJ2-5, with D tentatively TRBD1 or TRBD2 (6 bases each). Germline V gene lookup returns CDR1 SGHNT and CDR2 YYREEE (reference sequence). The CDR3 length is 15 residues. V was cut by 3 bases and J by 0 bases, with 12 bases left in between. The DNA for the CDR3 is TGTGCCAGCAGCTACGGGGGCGGAGACCAAGAGACCCAGTACTTC. Its translation is CASSYGGGDQETQYF.

The chain couples TRBV5-4 to TRBJ2-7; 11 bases match TRBD2. Germline V lookup: CDR1 SGHNT, CDR2 YYREEE (reference sequence). V was pared by 2 bases and J by 6 bases, with 1 base of the junction left unmatched. The CDR3 spans 13 residues. The CDR3 nucleotides are TGTGCCAGCAGCTTTAGCGGGGGGGCCGAGCAGTACTTC. It yields the protein CASSFSGGAEQYF.

V gene TRBV12-3 or TRBV12-4 combines with J gene TRBJ1-1; no definite D call. V lost 2 bases and J lost 5, with 9 bases in between. The CDR3 is made up of 13 amino acids. The CDR3 loop reads CASSLLGRTEAFF. In DNA, the CDR3 is TGTGCCAGCAGTTTATTGGGGAGGACTGAAGCTTTCTTT.

This sequence joins TRBV5-1 and TRBJ2-3; D might be TRBD2 (6 bases). This CDR3 comprises 15 residues. Germline lookup yields CDR1 SGHRS and CDR2 YFSETQ. V lost 4 bases and J lost 0, with 12 bases in between. CDR3 sequence: CASSRSGTSTDTQYF. The CDR3 bases are TGCGCCAGCAGCCGTAGCGGAACTAGCACAGATACGCAGTATTTT. The variable domain in full, with the rest retrieved from reference TRBV5-1 and TRBJ2-3, is KAGVTQTPRYLIKTRGQQVTLSCSPISGHRSVSWYQQTPGQGLQFLFEYFSETQRNKGNFPGRFSGRQFSNSRSEMNVSTLELGDSALYLCASSRSGTSTDTQYFGPGTRLTVL.

The rearrangement links TRBV7-2 to TRBJ1-2; unclear D gene. Germline lookup yields CDR1 SGHTA and CDR2 FQGNSA. The germline V and J ends were trimmed by 2 bases and 2 bases, with 12 bases remaining between them. The length of the CDR3 is 15 residues. The CDR3 region has the DNA TGTGCCAGCAGCTTACGCAGCCCGAAAAACTATGGCTACACCTTC. It codes for CASSLRSPKNYGYTF. Variable domain in full (rest from reference TRBV7-2 and TRBJ1-2): GAGVSQSPSNKVTEKGKDVELRCDPISGHTALYWYRQSLGQGLEFLIYFQGNSAPDKSGLPSDRFSAERTGGSVSTLTIQRTQQEDSAVYLCASSLRSPKNYGYTFGSGTRLTVV.

The chain is built from TRBV18 and TRBJ2-7, with D perhaps matching TRBD1 (6 bases). The CDR3 runs 13 residues. Germline CDR1 and CDR2: KGHSH and LQKENI. With 6 bases removed from V and 3 bases from J, the gap between germline ends came to 12 bases. The CDR3 region is CASSHPDSYEQYF. CDR3 DNA sequence: TGTGCCAGCTCGCACCCGGACAGCTACGAGCAGTACTTC.